The sequence of this TCR beta chain was determined in a study of blood T cells in healthy people across ages (dated by TCRdb to the mid-2010s). In the study overall: In model experiments, template switching captured about one uniquely barcoded TCR beta cDNA molecule for every two T cells. For two donors (one aged 18 to 30 and one aged 80 or older), the study analyzed two additional independent replicas of 1 million unique cDNA reads from the same blood draw. Age-related changes in TCR beta repertoire diversity were measured in the study by deep sequencing normalized with unique cDNA molecular identifiers. The donors were split into four age groups: young (average roughly 15 years), middle-aged (roughly 39), aged (approximately 60) and long-lived (roughly 80).

The method was 5' RACE. TCRdb lists the instrument as Illumina HiSeq 2500. A second PCR of roughly 7 to 11 cycles was performed with a sample-barcoded 5' primer and a J-beta primer mix. A unique molecular identifier was introduced onto each TCR beta cDNA molecule by a template-switch 5' adaptor carrying 12 random nucleotides. Each sample yielded at least 2.5 million CDR3-containing paired-end reads. All of the RNA was converted into first-strand cDNA using the Mint cDNA synthesis kit, with a TRBC-specific oligonucleotide serving as the primer. Following uracil-DNA glycosylase treatment, all cDNA underwent a first 18-cycle PCR with the universal primers M1SS and BC2_uni_R. The study's processing was this. Each sample was normalized by randomly selecting 1 million high-quality reads, each carrying a distinct molecular identifier. Instead of being binned into consensus sequences, reads that shared molecular identifiers were thrown out. MiTCR, set to a Q25 quality threshold and the strictest error-elimination algorithm, was used for CDR3 identification, clonotype clustering and error correction. A nonparametric unseen species model with Euler transformation was used to estimate lower-bound total TCR beta diversity. The raw public reads went through TCRdb reprocessing: fastp at Q25, MiXCR clone calling, in-frame beta chains kept. Each CDR3 protein appears once, grouped with its most common genes and DNA. TCRdb's processing, not the authors', yielded these V and J calls. The sample profile shows approximately 780,000 distinct CDR3 sequences; around a quarter of them were found once. The ten largest clonotypes hold approximately 2.9% of the sample.

Donors were 39 systemically healthy Caucasian individuals from Russia aged roughly 6 to 90 years. Each donor gave approximately 9.3 milliliters of peripheral blood, collected into EDTA-treated Vacutainer tubes. Ficoll-Paque density-gradient centrifugation was used to isolate PBMCs, with at least 7 million per sample. Trizol reagent was used to extract total RNA from the PBMCs, yielding at least 6 micrograms per sample. The percentages of naive CD45RAhigh/CD27high T cells were determined by flow cytometry on a PBMC aliquot from every donor. What the work shows at the level of the full study, not this receptor alone: There was a strong correlation between observed TCR beta diversity and the percentage of naive T cells measured by flow cytometry. Observed TCR beta diversity per million T cells fell roughly linearly with age, and a significant reduction was already apparent by age around 40. Because the CMV infection status of the donors was unknown, age-related changes in expanded clonotypes may potentially have been confounded. Compared with the aged group, more naive CD4+ T cells, fewer expanded clones and increased TCR diversity were shown by the long-lived group, suggesting age selection. Because profiling used bulk unsorted PBMCs, naive and antigen-experienced compartments could not be compared conclusively. Estimates of total diversity based on one million sequenced T cells were regarded as lower bounds and as underestimates.

Counted from cysteine to phenylalanine, this CDR3 has 17 amino acids. The read is trimmed to its CDR3 DNA, 51 bases read in frame from base 1. CDR1 KGHSH and CDR2 LQKENI are derived from the germline V gene. Of note for this clonotype: The specificity of this receptor is unknown. No quality values exist for individual bases; no much larger clone is one base distant.

This same sample was also part of a study on T cells of mothers and their children. As the second paper documents: Nine systemically healthy Caucasian individuals served as donors, namely three mothers together with their six children. cDNA synthesis consumed the entire amount of extracted RNA, loaded at 1.5 ug RNA in each 15 ul reaction. In the second PCR, the M1S primer introduced both the sample barcodes and 2-4 random nucleotides. Over 9 million TCR beta CDR3 reads came from each mother, compared with about 3.2 million reads from each child. Thymic selection similarly shapes TCR recombination output in related and unrelated pairs, with minor effect from inherited differences. Normalized repertoire overlap was always slightly but never significantly higher in related than unrelated mother-child pairs. With a sensitivity of 90 to 100 clones per million clonotypes, no persistent microchimeric T cell clones were detected. Deep NGS was used in the study to compare the TCR beta repertoires of mothers and children and to look for features that separate related mother-child pairs from unrelated individuals. Mothers averaged about 40 +/- 4 years of age and children averaged approximately 12 +/- 4 years. After adapter ligation was performed with NEBNext reagents, the libraries were sequenced on an Illumina HiSeq 2000 with 100+100 nt paired-end reads. To prevent cross-contamination, the mother and child libraries were prepared one month apart and sequenced in separate runs. For each donor, somewhere between 500,000 and 2,000,000 distinct TCR beta clonotypes were identified. Naive TCR beta clonotypes were estimated from low-frequency clonotypes matched to each donor's FACS-determined naive share, without sorting.

This receptor was obtained from a boy younger than 18 in good health. Here the chain combines TRBV18 and TRBJ2-5; 9 middle bases align to TRBD2. The J call may be in error: the DNA end matches TRBJ2-1 better. The sample comprised blood. DNA sequence: TGTGCCAGCTCACCAATGGCGGGGGGGCGTTACTACAATGAGCAGTTCTTC. The resulting protein is CASSPMAGGRYYNEQFF.